These 27 T cell receptor beta chains were all obtained from the same sample, sequenced in a study of blood T cell repertoires in COVID-19. Here immunoSEQ multiplex PCR was the method, and the copy in TCRdb shows in-frame clones only, minus some. The table has 250,000 or so clones, roughly 85% seen once. Material: PBMCs or T cells enriched from blood (not recorded which). Source of these receptors: a woman in her forties or fifties who had been exposed to COVID-19.

This chain joins TRBV9 and TRBJ1-3; 7 nucleotides agree with TRBD1. Germline values: CDR1 SGDLS, CDR2 YYNGEE. Unmatched junction bases numbered 7, after V lost 0 bases and J lost 4 bases. This CDR3 region has 16 residues. CDR3 nucleotides: TGTGCCAGCAGCGTAGATGGGACAGATAGAGGAAACACCATATATTTT. Translating gives CASSVDGTDRGNTIYF. The full variable domain, in which reference TRBV9 and TRBJ1-3 provide the parts outside the CDR3, is DSGVTQTPKHLITATGQRVTLRCSPRSGDLSVYWYQQSLDQGLQFLIQYYNGEERAKGNILERFSAQQFPDLHSELNLSSLELGDSALYFCASSVDGTDRGNTIYFGEGSWLTVV.

The rearrangement links TRBV28 to TRBJ2-7; possible D gene TRBD2, 5 bases. In germline, CDR1 is MDHEN, CDR2 SYDVKM. The V end was cut by 5 bases, the J end by 4 bases, with 15 bases between. CDR3 length: 14 residues. In DNA, the CDR3 is TGTGCCAGCAGTCCGACTACCACCCCTTACGAGCAGTACTTC. It specifies CASSPTTTPYEQYF.

This clone came up a few times. V is TRBV28 and J is TRBJ1-3; D gene uncertain. The germline V gene has CDR1 MDHEN and CDR2 SYDVKM. Trimming removed 2 bases from V and 1 base from J, with 9 bases in between. This CDR3 is built from 15 residues. This CDR3 is CASSLRGISGNTIYF. As DNA, the CDR3 is TGTGCCAGCAGTTTACGGGGAATATCTGGAAACACCATATATTTT.

The chain carries TRBV7-9 and TRBJ2-6; the D gene is possibly TRBD1 (6 bases). Germline values: CDR1 SEHNR, CDR2 FQNEAQ (reference sequence). Trimming left V 2 bases short and J 4 bases short, with 12 bases between. The length of the CDR3 is 16 residues. CDR3: CASSLQTGYGANVLTF. For the CDR3, the DNA is TGTGCCAGCAGCTTACAAACAGGGTACGGGGCCAACGTCCTGACTTTC.

This clone occurred a few times. J is TRBJ2-3 and V is TRBV7-3, with a weak D call TRBD2 (5 bases). Germline V CDR1 and CDR2: SGHTA, FQGTGA. With 4 bases removed from V and 0 bases from J, the gap between germline ends came to 14 bases. The CDR3 totals 16 residues. The CDR3 loop reads CASSSMTRGSTDTQYF. The CDR3 DNA reads TGTGCCAGCAGCTCGATGACCCGAGGGAGCACAGATACGCAGTATTTT.

This chain joins TRBV5-5 and TRBJ1-1; D gene ambiguous. The CDR3 has 13 amino acids. Germline CDR1 SGHKS, CDR2 YYEKEE (reference sequence). V lost 0 bases and J lost 5, with 8 bases in between. DNA of the CDR3: TGTGCCAGCAGCTTGGGTGGAGGAACTGAAGCTTTCTTT. It is translated as CASSLGGGTEAFF.

The V call is TRBV5-6, the J call TRBJ1-4; 10 bases agree with TRBD1. Germline assignment: CDR1 SGHDT and CDR2 YYEEEE. Trimming cost V 0 bases and J 8 bases; bases outside gene matches: 4. This CDR3 region has 15 residues. Written as DNA, the CDR3 is TGTGCCAGCAGCTTGGGACAGGGGGCCGAGGAAAAACTGTTTTTT. Amino acid sequence: CASSLGQGAEEKLFF.

The J gene is TRBJ1-1, the V gene TRBV19, with a possible D match to TRBD1 (6 bases). This CDR3 is 12 amino acids long. In germline, CDR1 is LNHDA, CDR2 SQIVND (reference sequence). V lost 10 bases, J lost 6 bases, and 15 bases lay in between. This CDR3 reads CATKGRGAEAFF. In nucleotides, the CDR3 is TGTGCCACCAAGGGGAGGGGGGCTGAAGCTTTCTTT.

The rearrangement uses TRBV27 and TRBJ2-4; D is undetermined. CDR3 length equals 12 residues. CDR1 is MNHEY, CDR2 SMNVEV, per germline (reference sequence). V was trimmed by 7 bases and J by 4 bases, leaving 8 bases between them. CDR3 protein: CASTGPKNIQYF. CDR3 DNA: TGTGCCAGCACAGGCCCAAAAAACATTCAGTACTTC.

The gene calls are TRBV6-6 and TRBJ2-1; weak D call: TRBD1 (6 bases). V lost 5 bases, J lost 0 bases, and 14 bases lay in between. The CDR3 spans 16 residues. Per germline, CDR1 MNHNY and CDR2 SVGAGI (reference sequence). The CDR3, as DNA: TGTGCCAGCAGTCCTCGGACAGCCAGCTCCTACAATGAGCAGTTCTTC. Encoded protein: CASSPRTASSYNEQFF.

The V gene is TRBV25-1, the J gene TRBJ1-1; D may be TRBD1 (5 bases). Trimming shortened V by 6 bases and J by 4 bases, and 12 bases separated the two germline ends. The CDR3 covers 13 residues. Germline-derived CDR1 and CDR2 are MGHDK and SYGVNS. The CDR3 DNA reads as TGTGCCAGCAGCCAGGGATGGAGCACTGAAGCTTTCTTT. It encodes CASSQGWSTEAFF.

V gene TRBV5-5 combines with J gene TRBJ1-3; a weak D match, TRBD1 (5 bases). V lost 5 bases, J lost 4 bases, and 13 bases lay in between. This CDR3 comprises 14 residues. Germline V gene lookup returns CDR1 SGHKS and CDR2 YYEKEE (reference sequence). The CDR3 nucleotides read TGTGCCAGCAGATGGGACTTGGGCGGAAACACCATATATTTT. Its translation is CASRWDLGGNTIYF.

This clone was counted a single time. The chain joins TRBV7-9 to TRBJ1-4; D remains unclear. Trimming pared 10 bases from V and 2 bases from J, leaving 11 bases between. CDR1 is SEHNR, CDR2 FQNEAQ, per germline (reference sequence). This CDR3 comprises 13 residues. Here the CDR3 reads CATTAWTNEKLFF. The CDR3 DNA is TGTGCCACCACGGCGTGGACTAATGAAAAACTGTTTTTT.

J is TRBJ1-1 and V is TRBV5-1; D is perhaps TRBD1 (6 bases). The germline CDR1 and CDR2 sequences are SGHRS and YFSETQ. Trimming cost V 1 base and J 0 bases, with 19 bases left between them. The CDR3 is made up of 18 amino acids. In nucleotides, the CDR3 is TGCGCCAGCAGCTTGCAGACAGCGGGGGCGTTGGTGAACACTGAAGCTTTCTTT. It specifies CASSLQTAGALVNTEAFF.

This chain connects TRBV10-2 to TRBJ2-3, with a tentative D call TRBD1 (5 bases). The CDR3 length is 13 residues. CDR1 and CDR2 from the germline V gene are WSHSY and SAAADI. V was pared by 2 bases and J by 7 bases, with 10 bases between. CDR3 sequence: CASSERLGHTQYF. The CDR3 coding sequence is TGCGCCAGCAGTGAGCGGTTGGGGCATACGCAGTATTTT.

The V and J genes are TRBV7-9 and TRBJ2-2; 8 bases are a match to TRBD1. Trimming at V came to 7 bases and at J to 4 bases, leaving 14 bases not matched to a gene. CDR1 and CDR2 from the germline V gene are SEHNR and FQNEAQ (reference sequence). The CDR3 is made up of 17 amino acids. The CDR3 region is CASTSTDRGRSTGELFF. The CDR3 bases are TGTGCCAGCACCTCAACAGACAGGGGAAGGAGCACCGGGGAGCTGTTTTTT.

The rearrangement joins TRBV13 to TRBJ2-7; TRBD2 matches 10 bases. Germline values: CDR1 PRHDT, CDR2 FYEKMQ (reference sequence). The CDR3 runs 16 residues. Trimming cost V 5 bases and J 5 bases; bases outside gene matches: 12. In DNA form, the CDR3 reads TGTGCCAGCAGCCGCAACCCGGGACTAGCGTTCGACGAGCAGTACTTC. Translation: CASSRNPGLAFDEQYF.

The chain combines TRBV7-9 with TRBJ2-1, with 11 bases fitting TRBD2. The V and J ends lost 2 bases and 11 bases, in that order; junction bases with no gene match: 2. Germline CDR1 SEHNR, CDR2 FQNEAQ (reference sequence). The CDR3 loop spans 13 amino acids. CDR3 sequence reads: CASSLRLAGKQFF. The CDR3, as DNA: TGTGCCAGCAGCTTAAGACTAGCGGGGAAGCAGTTCTTC.

DNA for the CDR3: TGTGCCAGCAGCTTAGGGACTAGGGTAGGAGAGACCCAGTACTTC. This codes for CASSLGTRVGETQYF. The chain is built from TRBV11-2 and TRBJ2-5; 7 nucleotides line up with TRBD2. V trimming: 1 base; J trimming: 4 bases; junction bases outside the gene matches: 6. Germline V gives CDR1 SGHAT, CDR2 FQNNGV. This CDR3 is 15 amino acids long.

A few counts support this clone. The chain combines TRBV5-4 with TRBJ2-5; TRBD2 agrees at 7 bases. Germline CDR1 is SGHNT and CDR2 is YYREEE (reference sequence). The CDR3 sequence is 13 residues long. With V trimmed by 4 bases and J by 5 bases, 5 bases remained unmatched. The CDR3, as DNA: TGTGCCAGCAGCAGCGGGGTGGGGGAGACCCAGTACTTC. It yields the protein CASSSGVGETQYF.

The chain links TRBV6-5 to TRBJ2-1; no clear D gene. Germline CDR1 is MNHEY and CDR2 is SVGAGI. Deletions cut 5 bases from V and 0 bases from J, with 11 bases between. This CDR3 spans 15 amino acids. Here the CDR3 DNA reads TGTGCCAGCAGTCCCGCGGAAGTCTCCTACAATGAGCAGTTCTTC. Translating gives CASSPAEVSYNEQFF.

The chain links TRBV18 to TRBJ1-5; no clear D. The ends were cut back, 1 base at V and 5 bases at J, with 6 bases in the middle. Germline assignment: CDR1 KGHSH and CDR2 LQKENI. The CDR3 length is 13 residues. In nucleotides, the CDR3 is TGTGCCAGCTCACCACAAGAGCATCAGCCCCAGCATTTT. Its protein is CASSPQEHQPQHF.

The genes are TRBV19 and TRBJ1-1; tentatively, D is TRBD1 (6 bases). V dropped 4 bases and J dropped 2 bases, with 8 bases sitting between them. Germline assignment: CDR1 LNHDA and CDR2 SQIVND (reference sequence). There are 13 residues in the CDR3. The CDR3 loop is CASSNRANTEAFF. The CDR3 coding sequence is TGTGCCAGTAGTAACAGGGCTAACACTGAAGCTTTCTTT.

The rearrangement uses TRBV19 and TRBJ1-4; D might be TRBD1 (5 bases). The V gene's germline CDR1 is LNHDA and CDR2 SQIVND (reference sequence). The V gene lost 5 bases and the J gene lost 8 bases, with 21 bases spanning the gap. CDR3 size: 16 residues. The CDR3 spells CASSRTLTPAEEKLFF. CDR3 nucleotides: TGTGCCAGTAGTCGGACACTAACTCCGGCCGAAGAAAAACTGTTTTTT.

The chain links TRBV7-2 to TRBJ2-2; D is unclear. The CDR3 has 15 residues. V was clipped by 2 bases and J by 2 bases, with 9 bases between them. CDR1 SGHTA and CDR2 FQGNSA come from the germline V gene. The CDR3 reads CASSLQVSNTGELFF. As DNA, the CDR3 is TGTGCCAGCAGCTTACAGGTCTCTAACACCGGGGAGCTGTTTTTT.

The V call is TRBV15, the J call TRBJ2-1, with a tentative D call TRBD2 (6 bases). The length of the CDR3 is 16 residues. V gave up 2 bases and J gave up 9 bases, with 20 bases separating them. Per the germline V gene, CDR1 is LNHNV and CDR2 is YYDKDF (reference sequence). The CDR3 is CATSRLTVGGYGEQFF. The CDR3 DNA reads TGTGCCACCAGCAGACTCACTGTGGGAGGCTATGGTGAGCAGTTCTTC.

The chain recombines TRBV19 with TRBJ2-4; D is perhaps TRBD2 (6 bases). The CDR3 is made up of 15 amino acids. V lost 3 bases, J lost 3 bases, and 12 bases lay in between. The germline gives CDR1 LNHDA, CDR2 SQIVND (reference sequence). CDR3: CASSIGGADKNIQYF. The CDR3 coding sequence is TGTGCCAGTAGTATCGGCGGGGCGGACAAAAACATTCAGTACTTC.